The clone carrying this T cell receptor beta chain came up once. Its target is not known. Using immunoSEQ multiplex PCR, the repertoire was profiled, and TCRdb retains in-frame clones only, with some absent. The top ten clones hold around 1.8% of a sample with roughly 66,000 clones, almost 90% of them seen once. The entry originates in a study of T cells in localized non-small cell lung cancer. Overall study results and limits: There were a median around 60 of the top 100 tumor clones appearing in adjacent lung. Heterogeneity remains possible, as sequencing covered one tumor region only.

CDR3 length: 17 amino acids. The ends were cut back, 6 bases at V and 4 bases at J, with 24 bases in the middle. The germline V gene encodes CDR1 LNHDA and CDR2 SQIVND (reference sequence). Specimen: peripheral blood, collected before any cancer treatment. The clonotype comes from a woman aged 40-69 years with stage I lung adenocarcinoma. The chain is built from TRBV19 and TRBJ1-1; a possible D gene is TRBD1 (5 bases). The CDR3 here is CASRGVWGRIVSTEAFF. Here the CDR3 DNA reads TGTGCCAGTAGGGGGGTTTGGGGCCGGATCGTCAGCACTGAAGCTTTCTTT. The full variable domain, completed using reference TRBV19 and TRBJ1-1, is DGGITQSPKYLFRKEGQNVTLSCEQNLNHDAMYWYRQDPGQGLRLIYYSQIVNDFQKGDIAEGYSVSREKKESFPLTVTSAQKNPTAFYLCASRGVWGRIVSTEAFFGQGTRLTVV.